The next 30 T cell receptor beta chains were all read from a single sample in a study of cytomegalovirus exposure and HLA in healthy donors. PCR used 60 Vbeta primers and 13 Jbeta primers. The assay was immunoSEQ multiplex PCR, and TCRdb's table has in-frame clones only and misses some. The table has roughly 82,000 clones, approximately 72% seen once. Sequencing was performed on PBMCs. The receptors here all came from a woman aged 40 to 55 in good health and CMV-seropositive.

The count of this clone is one. The DNA for the CDR3 is TGTGCCTGGAGTGGGCCCCCAGATACGCAGTATTTT. This translates into CAWSGPPDTQYF. The chain combines TRBV30 with TRBJ2-3; D is ambiguous. CDR3 length equals 12 residues. V lost 1 base to trimming and J lost 4 bases, with 6 bases between them. Germline-derived CDR1 and CDR2 are GTSNPN and SVGIG (reference sequence).

In its sample, this clone was seen a few times. The genes are TRBV28 and TRBJ2-4; possible D gene TRBD2, 6 bases. Germline V gene data show CDR1 as MDHEN and CDR2 as SYDVKM. CDR3 length: 15 residues. Trimming took off 5 bases at V and 3 bases at J, with 14 bases between the two ends. Here the CDR3 DNA reads TGTGCCAGCAGTCTTGGGGGGAATGACAAAAACATTCAGTACTTC. It specifies CASSLGGNDKNIQYF.

Only a few counts were recorded for this clone. The chain carries TRBV7-2 and TRBJ1-5; the match to TRBD1 covers 7 bases. Germline CDR1 reads SGHTA; CDR2 reads FQGNSA. V lost 10 bases and J lost 0; bases outside the gene matches: 6. This CDR3 region has 14 residues. The CDR3 sequence is CATDQGGSNQPQHF. CDR3 in DNA: TGTGCCACCGACCAGGGGGGTAGCAATCAGCCCCAGCATTTT.

In nucleotides, the CDR3 is TGCGCCAGCAGCCCCGGGACTATGTCGGATGAGCAGTTCTTC. It translates to CASSPGTMSDEQFF. The rearrangement uses TRBV5-1 and TRBJ2-1, with 7 bases identical to TRBD2. Germline CDR1 is SGHRS and CDR2 is YFSETQ. Trimming cost V 4 bases and J 8 bases; bases outside gene matches: 9. CDR3 size: 14 residues. The full variable domain, rest sourced from reference TRBV5-1 and TRBJ2-1, is KAGVTQTPRYLIKTRGQQVTLSCSPISGHRSVSWYQQTPGQGLQFLFEYFSETQRNKGNFPGRFSGRQFSNSRSEMNVSTLELGDSALYLCASSPGTMSDEQFFGPGTRLTVL.

The chain uses TRBV30 and TRBJ2-7; a weak D match, TRBD2 (6 bases). Trimming pared 1 base from V and 6 bases from J, leaving 25 bases between. The CDR3 covers 17 residues. Germline CDR1 and CDR2: GTSNPN and SVGIG (reference sequence). CDR3 sequence reads: CAWSAQPHRTRESEQYF. In nucleotides, the CDR3 is TGTGCCTGGAGTGCCCAACCTCACCGGACACGGGAGAGCGAGCAGTACTTC.

With respect to this clone: This sample includes further DNA sequences coding for the same CDR3. This chain connects TRBV7-2 to TRBJ1-6; 9 nucleotides match TRBD1. The CDR3 extends over 15 amino acids. The germline V gene has CDR1 SGHTA and CDR2 FQGNSA. Losses at the gene ends were 5 bases for V and 9 bases for J; bases not matched to a gene: 8. CDR3 DNA: TGTGCCAGCAGCCTACAGGGGGCATCGGCTTCACCCCTCCACTTT. Translated, it gives CASSLQGASASPLHF.

V and J are TRBV7-9 and TRBJ1-2; 8 nucleotides align to TRBD1. The CDR3 sequence is 15 residues long. Germline V gene lookup returns CDR1 SEHNR and CDR2 FQNEAQ (reference sequence). V gave up 5 bases and J gave up 4 bases; unmatched junction bases: 9. As DNA, the CDR3 is TGTGCCAGCAGCGAAGGGACAGGACGAATCTATGGCTACACCTTC. Translating gives CASSEGTGRIYGYTF.

J is TRBJ2-7 and V is TRBV15; maybe TRBD1 (6 bases). There are 14 residues in the CDR3. Trimming stripped 0 bases from V and 5 bases from J, with 11 bases between. Looked up from germline, CDR1 is LNHNV and CDR2 is YYDKDF (reference sequence). DNA of the CDR3: TGTGCCACCAGCAGAGAGGGGGCCCCAGACGAGCAGTACTTC. This codes for CATSREGAPDEQYF.

The sample holds one count of this clone. The chain uses TRBV6-5 and TRBJ2-3, with D possibly being TRBD1 (6 bases). V gave up 6 bases and J gave up 3 bases, with 13 bases separating them. Germline loops: CDR1 MNHEY, CDR2 SVGAGI. CDR3 length: 14 residues. CDR3 in DNA: TGTGCCAGCAGATCACAGGGAAGGACAGATACGCAGTATTTT. Protein product: CASRSQGRTDTQYF.

The chain recombines TRBV6-5 with TRBJ1-1; D unclear. V was trimmed by 5 bases and J by 0 bases, leaving 7 bases between them. CDR1 and CDR2 (germline): MNHEY, SVGAGI. CDR3 length equals 13 residues. CDR3 sequence (DNA): TGTGCCAGCAGTCCCAGGATGAACACTGAAGCTTTCTTT. Protein sequence: CASSPRMNTEAFF.

The genes are TRBV11-3 and TRBJ2-5; D might be TRBD2 (5 bases). Trimming left V 3 bases short and J 2 bases short, with 13 bases between. This CDR3 has 15 residues. Germline lookup yields CDR1 SGHNT and CDR2 YENEEA. The CDR3 region is CASSFTYGLQETQYF. Here the CDR3 DNA reads TGTGCCAGCAGCTTTACTTACGGACTGCAAGAGACCCAGTACTTC.

This clone has a single count. The rearrangement uses TRBV19 and TRBJ1-4; TRBD1 agrees at 7 bases. With 2 bases clipped from V and 8 bases from J, the junction kept 11 bases outside the gene matches. Germline values: CDR1 LNHDA, CDR2 SQIVND (reference sequence). The CDR3 contains 16 residues. CDR3 coding DNA: TGTGCCAGTAGTATAAGGCAGGGGGTTTCTCGGGAAAAACTGTTTTTT. It is translated as CASSIRQGVSREKLFF.

The rearrangement joins TRBV15 to TRBJ1-1, with 9 bases matching TRBD1. V lost 4 bases, J lost 11 bases, and 11 bases stayed unmatched. The V gene's germline CDR1 is LNHNV and CDR2 YYDKDF (reference sequence). The CDR3 runs 14 residues. CDR3 DNA sequence: TGTGCCACCAGCATCGGACAGGGGCTCACGGTGGCTTTCTTT. Translation: CATSIGQGLTVAFF.

In nucleotides, the CDR3 is TGTGCCAGCAGCTTAGCCGGGACAGGAGAATCTTTCTTT. It is translated as CASSLAGTGESFF. The rearrangement uses TRBV7-2 and TRBJ1-1; 8 bases are shared with TRBD1. Per the germline V gene, CDR1 is SGHTA and CDR2 is FQGNSA. CDR3 length: 13 residues. V was pared by 0 bases and J by 12 bases, with 6 bases of the junction left unmatched.

The rearrangement uses TRBV27 and TRBJ1-2; the D is unclear. This CDR3 has 15 amino acids. Germline values: CDR1 MNHEY, CDR2 SMNVEV (reference sequence). The ends were cut back, 6 bases at V and 1 base at J, with 15 bases in the middle. The CDR3 nucleotides are TGTGCCAGCAGCCCTGATCTAAACTTTAACTATGGCTACACCTTC. Translating gives CASSPDLNFNYGYTF.

The V and J genes are TRBV9 and TRBJ2-3; 16 bases are shared with TRBD2. CDR1 and CDR2 from the germline V gene are SGDLS and YYNGEE. The CDR3 is 17 residues long. Trimming at V came to 7 bases and at J to 6 bases, leaving 11 bases not matched to a gene. CDR3 in amino acids: CASSSRGLAGGMDTQYF. Written as DNA, the CDR3 is TGTGCCAGCTCCTCAAGGGGACTAGCGGGGGGGATGGATACGCAGTATTTT.

V and J are TRBV4-3 and TRBJ1-1; 7 bases line up with TRBD1. The CDR3 has 13 amino acids. The germline V gene encodes CDR1 LGHNA and CDR2 YSLEER. Losses at the gene ends were 4 bases for V and 4 bases for J; bases not matched to a gene: 3. DNA for the CDR3: TGCGCCAGCAGCCGCAGGGGGACCACTGAAGCTTTCTTT. Translated, it gives CASSRRGTTEAFF.

This rearrangement joins TRBV19 to TRBJ2-7, with D perhaps TRBD2 (7 bases). CDR3 size: 16 residues. Per germline, CDR1 LNHDA and CDR2 SQIVND (reference sequence). Trimming pared 6 bases from V and 2 bases from J, leaving 20 bases between. The CDR3 DNA follows: TGTGCCAGTAGAAGTGAGGGGGGGGGCTCCCCCTACGAGCAGTACTTC. It specifies CASRSEGGGSPYEQYF.

The chain employs TRBV18 and TRBJ1-1; TRBD1 matches at 10 bases. J gave up 1 base and V 6 bases, and 11 bases lay outside the gene matches. CDR1 is KGHSH and CDR2 is LQKENI in the germline V gene. This CDR3 has 17 amino acids. The CDR3 nucleotides read TGTGCCAGCTCGCCTAACGGGACAGGGGAACGGAACACTGAAGCTTTCTTT. Residues: CASSPNGTGERNTEAFF.

This chain joins TRBV7-9 and TRBJ2-5, with D possibly matching TRBD2 (5 bases). V was clipped by 4 bases and J by 2 bases, with 5 bases between them. The CDR3 contains 12 residues. CDR1 and CDR2 (germline): SEHNR, FQNEAQ (reference sequence). The CDR3 DNA sequence: TGTGCCAGCAGCTCGGGACAAGAGACCCAGTACTTC. Encoded protein: CASSSGQETQYF.

In nucleotides, the CDR3 is TGTGCCAGCAGCTTACTAGCGGGATCTTACAATGAGCAGTTCTTC. Protein sequence: CASSLLAGSYNEQFF. This sequence joins TRBV7-9 and TRBJ2-1; 9 positions match TRBD2. The CDR3 runs to 15 residues. CDR1 is SEHNR and CDR2 is FQNEAQ in the germline V gene (reference sequence). Germline trimming cut 2 bases from V and 4 bases from J; bases unmatched to any gene: 3.

Only a few counts were recorded for this clone. The chain recombines TRBV2 with TRBJ1-1; 8 bases match TRBD1. CDR3 size: 13 residues. The germline CDR1 and CDR2 sequences are SNHLY and FYNNEI. Trimming removed 7 bases from V and 5 bases from J; junction bases left unmatched: 6. CDR3 in amino acids: CASTTGGRTEAFF. The DNA of the CDR3 is TGTGCCAGCACCACAGGGGGGCGGACTGAAGCTTTCTTT. Complete variable domain (other parts from reference TRBV2 and TRBJ1-1): EPEVTQTPSHQVTQMGQEVILRCVPISNHLYFYWYRQILGQKVEFLVSFYNNEISEKSEIFDDQFSVERPDGSNFTLKIRSTKLEDSAMYFCASTTGGRTEAFFGQGTRLTVV.

The chain uses TRBV28 and TRBJ2-7, with 8 nucleotides matching TRBD2. The CDR3 consists of 17 residues. J lost 2 bases, V lost 9 bases, and 18 bases had no gene match. Germline-derived CDR1 and CDR2 are MDHEN and SYDVKM. The CDR3 nucleotides are TGTGCCAGTACCGATGACCAAAAGCGGGGGAAAACCTACGAGCAGTACTTC. Amino acid sequence: CASTDDQKRGKTYEQYF.

The chain couples TRBV7-6 to TRBJ2-1; 12 positions agree with TRBD2. In germline, CDR1 is SGHVS, CDR2 FNYEAQ. The CDR3 is 16 amino acids. With V trimmed by 4 bases and J by 2 bases, 3 bases remained unmatched. The CDR3 coding sequence is TGTGCCAGCAGCTCCAGGACTAGCGGGGCCTACAATGAGCAGTTCTTC. It encodes CASSSRTSGAYNEQFF.

This chain joins TRBV19 and TRBJ1-2, with D possibly TRBD1 on 5 matching bases. Between the trimmed V and J ends, which lost 5 bases and 3 bases, there was a span of 16 bases. The CDR3 totals 15 residues. Germline values: CDR1 LNHDA, CDR2 SQIVND (reference sequence). The chain's CDR3 is CASSSPVQGHYGYTF. The CDR3 DNA is TGTGCCAGTAGTTCCCCCGTGCAGGGTCACTATGGCTACACCTTC.

This clone was detected only a few times. This CDR3 reads CASSRQGGTEAFF. The CDR3 nucleotides are TGTGCCAGCAGCCGACAGGGAGGCACTGAAGCTTTCTTT. The chain is built from TRBV5-8 and TRBJ1-1; the match to TRBD1 covers 7 bases. Germline CDR1 and CDR2: SGHTS and YDEGEE. The CDR3 has 13 amino acids. The ends lost 4 bases at V and 4 bases at J; junction bases unmatched: 4.

The V call is TRBV5-6, the J call TRBJ1-5, with a weak D call TRBD1 (6 bases). Germline CDR1 SGHDT, CDR2 YYEEEE. The CDR3 has 18 amino acids. The V gene lost 4 bases and the J gene lost 4 bases, with 24 bases spanning the gap. The CDR3 region is CASSKRGKREGGNQPQHF. CDR3 sequence (DNA): TGTGCCAGCAGCAAAAGGGGGAAACGGGAAGGCGGGAATCAGCCCCAGCATTTT.

The chain links TRBV27 to TRBJ2-1; possibly TRBD1 for D (6 bases). CDR1 and CDR2 from the germline V gene are MNHEY and SMNVEV (reference sequence). The CDR3 runs 16 residues. Trimming took 4 bases from V and 3 from J, leaving 16 bases between them. The CDR3 loop is CASSYSGAFIYNEQFF. The CDR3 DNA sequence: TGTGCCAGCAGTTACTCAGGGGCCTTTATCTACAATGAGCAGTTCTTC.

This rearrangement joins TRBV13 to TRBJ2-1; possibly TRBD1 for D (6 bases). Per germline, CDR1 PRHDT and CDR2 FYEKMQ (reference sequence). V lost 4 bases to trimming and J lost 9 bases, with 7 bases between them. The CDR3 consists of 11 residues. In DNA form, the CDR3 reads TGTGCCAGCAGCTCCAGGGGTGAGCAGTTCTTC. Its protein product is CASSSRGEQFF.

This clone was found a few times. The chain recombines TRBV5-1 with TRBJ1-1, with 8 bases fitting TRBD1. The CDR3 totals 15 residues. The V segment lost 0 bases and the J segment 5 bases; nucleotides outside the gene matches: 6. Germline-derived CDR1 and CDR2 are SGHRS and YFSETQ. The DNA of the CDR3 is TGCGCCAGCAGCTTGGACAGGGGGGAGAGGACTGAAGCTTTCTTT. It specifies CASSLDRGERTEAFF.